This T cell receptor (beta chain) is drawn from a study of T cell responses to AZD1222 COVID-19 vaccine. Germline values: CDR1 KGHDR, CDR2 SFDVKD. The junction had 8 bases not matched to a gene; V was cut back by 3 bases and J by 0 bases. The CDR3 is made up of 17 amino acids. The study's findings and limits: Two AZD1222 administrations were followed by greater Spike-specific TCR breadth and depth. Vaccine-associated CD4 TCRs ranged over spike, dominating at 160-218 and 743-854. The number of AZD1222 recipients seropositive at baseline was only six.

Analysis merged second doses at about 4 or about 12 weeks. Measured with immunoSEQ multiplex PCR; TCRdb has only the in-frame clones, and not every one. The sample holds about 54,000 clones, around 92% seen once. In this sample, this clone turned up once. Its specificity is unknown. The sequencing used peripheral blood, collected 28 days after the second AZD1222 dose. The gene calls are TRBV24-1 and TRBJ2-3; TRBD1 agrees at 7 bases. The sequence was obtained from an adult who received the AZD1222 COVID-19 vaccine. This CDR3 reads CATSDEQDRPSTDTQYF. The CDR3 bases are TGTGCCACCAGTGATGAACAGGACAGGCCCAGCACAGATACGCAGTATTTT.